These 27 T cell receptor beta chains were all obtained from the same sample, sequenced in a study of shared clonotypes between healthy human individuals. TCRdb keeps only in-frame clones here, not all; method: immunoSEQ multiplex PCR. The sample shows under 2,500,000 clones, around 95% of them seen only once. Sequenced sample: naive CD4+ T cells sorted from blood. Stated subset: CD45RA+ positively selected. All receptors derive from a man aged 18 to 29 in good health.

This clone was picked up one time. The genes are TRBV28 and TRBJ2-6, with TRBD1 as a possible D gene (6 bases). The germline gives CDR1 MDHEN, CDR2 SYDVKM. This CDR3 is 15 amino acids long. The germline V and J ends were trimmed by 6 bases and 2 bases, with 11 bases remaining between them. CDR3 bases: TGTGCCAGCAGCTCTCAGGGGACTGGGGCCAACGTCCTGACTTTC. Translated, it gives CASSSQGTGANVLTF.

The V call is TRBV18, the J call TRBJ1-3, with a possible D match to TRBD1 (6 bases). V lost 1 base to trimming and J lost 0 bases, with 10 bases between them. The germline V gene has CDR1 KGHSH and CDR2 LQKENI. The CDR3 is 16 residues long. The CDR3 is CASSPRQDSSGNTIYF. In DNA, the CDR3 is TGTGCCAGCTCACCACGACAGGACAGCTCTGGAAACACCATATATTTT.

This clone was recorded a few times. This rearrangement joins TRBV30 to TRBJ1-1; 9 bases fit TRBD1. The germline V gene has CDR1 GTSNPN and CDR2 SVGIG (reference sequence). The CDR3 sequence is 12 residues long. V shed 6 bases, J shed 3 bases, and the junction held 2 bases outside the gene matches. The CDR3 DNA reads as TGTGCCTGCCGGACAGGGGACACTGAAGCTTTCTTT. It yields the protein CACRTGDTEAFF.

The CDR3 sequence: CASSPTGLNTEAFF. CDR3 DNA sequence: TGCGCCAGCAGTCCGACTGGCTTGAACACTGAAGCTTTCTTT. The chain uses TRBV4-1 and TRBJ1-1; no clear D. Germline CDR1 is MGHRA and CDR2 is YSYEKL. The CDR3 contains 14 residues. V was shortened by 6 bases and J by 0 bases, with 11 bases between the two germline ends.

The chain uses TRBV9 and TRBJ2-5; D tentatively reads TRBD1 or TRBD2 (6 bases each). CDR1 and CDR2 from the germline V gene are SGDLS and YYNGEE. V shed 3 bases and J shed 9 bases, with 15 bases lying between them. The CDR3 is made up of 13 amino acids. CDR3 nucleotide sequence: TGTGCCAGCAGCGCCACCTCGGGGGCGTCCCAGTACTTC. It specifies CASSATSGASQYF.

J is TRBJ2-5 and V is TRBV21-1; the table's D call TRBD2 went unverified against the DNA. TRBV21-1 is tagged as a pseudogene. CDR3 length equals 14 residues. The CDR3 is CASSKGGGDETQYF. CDR3 coding DNA: TGTGCCAGCAGCAAAGGCGGGGGGGATGAGACCCAGTACTTC.

This clone was seen only once. V usage is TRBV6-6 and J usage is TRBJ2-2; D gene uncertain. Germline CDR1 reads MNHNY; CDR2 reads SVGAGI (reference sequence). This CDR3 is 15 amino acids long. V lost 6 bases to trimming and J lost 7 bases, with 18 bases between them. CDR3 sequence reads: CASRKDVPALGELFF. DNA of the CDR3: TGTGCCAGCAGGAAGGACGTCCCCGCGCTCGGGGAGCTGTTTTTT.

V usage is TRBV9 and J usage is TRBJ2-1; the D gene is possibly TRBD2 (6 bases). The CDR3 spans 14 residues. Trimming removed 5 bases from V and 7 bases from J, with 16 bases in between. Per germline, CDR1 SGDLS and CDR2 YYNGEE. The CDR3 sequence: CASRSSGVRNEQFF. The DNA for the CDR3 is TGTGCCAGCAGGTCGTCGGGGGTCAGGAATGAGCAGTTCTTC.

This clone was seen once. V usage is TRBV11-2 and J usage is TRBJ2-1, with D maybe TRBD2 (5 bases). Germline V gene lookup returns CDR1 SGHAT and CDR2 FQNNGV. The CDR3 sequence is 17 residues long. V gave up 1 base and J gave up 3 bases, with 16 bases separating them. For the CDR3, the DNA is TGTGCCAGCAGCTTAGTTGTGGGAGCAGCCCTCTACAATGAGCAGTTCTTC. It translates to CASSLVVGAALYNEQFF.

The chain carries TRBV27 and TRBJ2-2; perhaps TRBD2 as D (5 bases). Trimming shortened V by 1 base and J by 4 bases, and 19 bases separated the two germline ends. This CDR3 is 18 amino acids long. Looked up from germline, CDR1 is MNHEY and CDR2 is SMNVEV (reference sequence). The CDR3 region has the DNA TGTGCCAGCAGTTTATACCCCGGACTTAGCTCCCCCACCGGGGAGCTGTTTTTT. Its protein is CASSLYPGLSSPTGELFF.

As for this clone: This specimen includes other DNA sequences encoding the same CDR3. This chain joins TRBV5-1 and TRBJ1-5; 10 bases line up with TRBD1. This CDR3 has 15 residues. The germline V gene has CDR1 SGHRS and CDR2 YFSETQ. Trimming at V came to 3 bases and at J to 3 bases, leaving 3 bases not matched to a gene. CDR3 region: CASSSGTGDNQPQHF. The CDR3 bases are TGCGCCAGCAGCTCGGGGACAGGGGACAATCAGCCCCAGCATTTT.

The chain recombines TRBV7-2 with TRBJ1-6; tentatively, D is TRBD1 (5 bases). The germline V gene has CDR1 SGHTA and CDR2 FQGNSA. The CDR3 is 17 residues long. Trimming removed 0 bases from V and 7 bases from J, with 16 bases in between. Here the CDR3 DNA reads TGTGCCAGCAGCTTAGCCCGCGGGGGGGGAAAGAATTCACCCCTCCACTTT. It codes for CASSLARGGGKNSPLHF. The complete variable domain, with remaining parts taken from reference TRBV7-2 and TRBJ1-6, reads GAGVSQSPSNKVTEKGKDVELRCDPISGHTALYWYRQSLGQGLEFLIYFQGNSAPDKSGLPSDRFSAERTGGSVSTLTIQRTQQEDSAVYLCASSLARGGGKNSPLHFGNGTRLTVT.

On this clone itself: Additional DNA sequences in this sample encode the identical CDR3. The V gene is TRBV6-5, the J gene TRBJ2-7; tentative D call: TRBD1 (5 bases). CDR3 length: 15 residues. CDR1 MNHEY and CDR2 SVGAGI come from the germline V gene. V lost 0 bases, J lost 4 bases, and 13 bases lay in between. CDR3 bases: TGTGCCAGCAGTTACTCGGGCCAGGGATCGTACGAGCAGTACTTC. This codes for CASSYSGQGSYEQYF.

The chain couples TRBV10-3 to TRBJ2-2, with 8 bases fitting TRBD2. The length of the CDR3 is 13 residues. Per the germline V gene, CDR1 is ENHRY and CDR2 is SYGVKD. The junction had 0 bases not matched to a gene; V was cut back by 5 bases and J by 4 bases. The CDR3, as DNA: TGTGCCATCAGTCGGGAGGGCACCGGGGAGCTGTTTTTT. It translates to CAISREGTGELFF.

V is TRBV5-5 and J is TRBJ1-4; 9 positions agree with TRBD1. Unmatched junction bases numbered 8, after V lost 1 base and J lost 7 bases. Germline-derived CDR1 and CDR2 are SGHKS and YYEKEE (reference sequence). The CDR3 totals 16 residues. Here the CDR3 DNA reads TGTGCCAGCAGCTTGACAGGGGGCGGCACATCTGAAAAACTGTTTTTT. Amino acids: CASSLTGGGTSEKLFF.

This clone was seen once. CDR3 DNA sequence: TGCGCCAGCAGCTTGGCTTTGGTAATAGCGACAGATACGCAGTATTTT. Amino acids: CASSLALVIATDTQYF. V gene TRBV5-1 combines with J gene TRBJ2-3; D may be TRBD2 (5 bases). Germline V gene lookup returns CDR1 SGHRS and CDR2 YFSETQ. The CDR3 consists of 16 residues. V was trimmed by 0 bases and J by 3 bases, leaving 14 bases between them.

The DNA of the CDR3 is TGTGCCAGCAGCTTATCCCTCGGGGCAGGGAATGAAAAACTGTTTTTT. Encoded protein: CASSLSLGAGNEKLFF. The chain links TRBV7-2 to TRBJ1-4; weak D call: TRBD1 (5 bases). The CDR3 totals 16 residues. V was pared by 2 bases and J by 5 bases, with 15 bases between. The V gene's germline CDR1 is SGHTA and CDR2 FQGNSA.

The chain carries TRBV19 and TRBJ2-5; TRBD1 aligns across 8 bases. With V trimmed by 4 bases and J by 3 bases, 4 bases remained unmatched. The CDR3 loop spans 14 amino acids. CDR1 LNHDA and CDR2 SQIVND come from the germline V gene (reference sequence). The CDR3 bases are TGTGCCAGTAGTACAGGGGGCAGGGAAGAGACCCAGTACTTC. Amino acid sequence: CASSTGGREETQYF.

The CDR3 reads CASRSDGPVGETQYF. The CDR3 bases are TGTGCCAGCAGATCGGACGGGCCGGTTGGGGAGACCCAGTACTTC. This chain joins TRBV28 and TRBJ2-5; no definite D call. Trimming pared 6 bases from V and 5 bases from J, leaving 19 bases between. CDR1 is MDHEN, CDR2 SYDVKM, per germline. CDR3 length: 15 amino acids.

This rearrangement joins TRBV7-9 to TRBJ1-4; no clear D. V was shortened by 1 base and J by 8 bases, with 14 bases between the two germline ends. Germline V gene sequence: CDR1 SEHNR, CDR2 FQNEAQ (reference sequence). This CDR3 is built from 15 residues. The CDR3 sequence: CASSLGTLEEEKLFF. The CDR3 DNA is TGTGCCAGCAGCTTAGGGACCCTGGAGGAGGAAAAACTGTTTTTT.

The chain uses TRBV19 and TRBJ1-5; D is unclear. The CDR3 length is 18 residues. Deletions cut 5 bases from V and 0 bases from J, with 20 bases between. The germline gives CDR1 LNHDA, CDR2 SQIVND (reference sequence). The CDR3 DNA reads TGTGCCAGTAGTGACCCCTTAGAGGGCCAACTTAGCAATCAGCCCCAGCATTTT. It codes for CASSDPLEGQLSNQPQHF.

The chain carries TRBV28 and TRBJ2-2, with 8 bases aligning to TRBD1. Per germline, CDR1 MDHEN and CDR2 SYDVKM. J was trimmed by 5 bases and V by 7 bases; bases with no gene match: 9. The CDR3 is 15 amino acids. The CDR3 loop reads CASTSPDRATGELFF. CDR3 nucleotide sequence: TGTGCCAGCACCTCCCCGGACAGGGCGACCGGGGAGCTGTTTTTT.

The CDR3 nucleotides are TGTGCCAGCAGCAAACGGCAGGCAGATACGCAGTATTTT. Amino acid sequence: CASSKRQADTQYF. The chain couples TRBV2 to TRBJ2-3; D not certain. V was pared by 6 bases and J by 4 bases, with 11 bases between. The CDR3 spans 13 residues. Germline V CDR1 and CDR2: SNHLY, FYNNEI.

V and J are TRBV5-6 and TRBJ1-1; D uncertain. This CDR3 is built from 12 residues. The ends were cut back, 0 bases at V and 6 bases at J, with 6 bases in the middle. The germline gives CDR1 SGHDT, CDR2 YYEEEE. This chain's CDR3 is CASSLGVAEAFF. The CDR3 nucleotides are TGTGCCAGCAGCTTGGGAGTCGCTGAAGCTTTCTTT.

This clone came up once. The rearrangement joins TRBV5-8 to TRBJ1-2, with a weak D call TRBD1 (5 bases). Per germline, CDR1 SGHTS and CDR2 YDEGEE. The ends were cut back, 4 bases at V and 4 bases at J, with 23 bases in the middle. The CDR3 spans 17 residues. The CDR3 protein is CASSPGPGSPAPYGYTF. CDR3 DNA sequence: TGTGCCAGCAGCCCGGGGCCAGGCTCGCCGGCCCCCTATGGCTACACCTTC.

This clone was recorded a few times. The sample contains more than one DNA sequence encoding this CDR3. The chain has TRBV25-1 and TRBJ2-7; D is undetermined. Deletions cut 4 bases from V and 4 bases from J, with 5 bases between. The CDR3 runs 11 residues. The V gene's germline CDR1 is MGHDK and CDR2 SYGVNS. CDR3 in DNA: TGTGCCAGCAGTGGCGGTTACGAGCAGTACTTC. Translated: CASSGGYEQYF.

The J gene is TRBJ2-7, the V gene TRBV30; 7 bases line up with TRBD2. Germline CDR1 GTSNPN, CDR2 SVGIG (reference sequence). The CDR3 covers 14 residues. Losses at the gene ends were 7 bases for V and 2 bases for J; bases not matched to a gene: 11. In DNA form, the CDR3 reads TGTGCCTACCGTTATCCGGGGGGAACCTACGAGCAGTACTTC. As protein: CAYRYPGGTYEQYF.